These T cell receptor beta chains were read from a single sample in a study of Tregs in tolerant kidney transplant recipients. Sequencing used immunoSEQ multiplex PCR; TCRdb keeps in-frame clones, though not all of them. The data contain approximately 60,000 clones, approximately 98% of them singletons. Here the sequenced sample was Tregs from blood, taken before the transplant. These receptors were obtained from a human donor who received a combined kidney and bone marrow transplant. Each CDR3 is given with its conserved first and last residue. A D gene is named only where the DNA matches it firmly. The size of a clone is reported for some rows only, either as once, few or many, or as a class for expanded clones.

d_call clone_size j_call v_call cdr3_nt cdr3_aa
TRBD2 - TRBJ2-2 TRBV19 TGTGCCAGTACCCTTACTAGCGGGAGGGCCTTCGGGGAGCTGTTTTTT CASTLTSGRAFGELFF
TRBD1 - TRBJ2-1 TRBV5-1 TGCGCCAGCAGCCTCGACAGGGGGTATGAGCAGTTCTTC CASSLDRGYEQFF
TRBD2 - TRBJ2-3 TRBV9 TGTGCCAGCAGCGCTCGGACTAGCGGGGGGTCCACAGATACGCAGTATTTT CASSARTSGGSTDTQYF
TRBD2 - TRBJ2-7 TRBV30 TGTGCCTGGAGTCTAGCGGGAGGACAGGCCGAGCAGTACTTC CAWSLAGGQAEQYF
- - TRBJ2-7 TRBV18 TGTGCCAGCTCACCCGGGACTTCCTCCTACGAGCAGTACTTC CASSPGTSSYEQYF
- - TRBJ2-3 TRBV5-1 TGCGCCAGCAGTAGCCGGGGAGATACGCAGTATTTT CASSSRGDTQYF
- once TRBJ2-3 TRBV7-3 TGTGCCAGCAGCTTAGGAGGGAATACGCAGTATTTT CASSLGGNTQYF
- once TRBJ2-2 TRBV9 TGTGCCAGCAGCCCCCGGACCTTAAAAGCGGGCACCGGGGAGCTGTTTTTT CASSPRTLKAGTGELFF
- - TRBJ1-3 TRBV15 TGTGCCACCAGCAGGGGCCCGGGGGGAAACACCATATATTTT CATSRGPGGNTIYF
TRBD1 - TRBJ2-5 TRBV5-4 TGTGCCAGCAGCAGTCCCGGGACAGCGCTCCAGGGGGCCCAGTACTTC CASSSPGTALQGAQYF
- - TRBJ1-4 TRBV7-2 TGTGCCAGCAGCTCCCCCCCGGGACACCATAATGAAAAACTGTTTTTT CASSSPPGHHNEKLFF
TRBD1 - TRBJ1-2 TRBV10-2 TGCGCCAGCATCGGAACGACAGGGGGCCGGATTAACTATGGCTACACCTTC CASIGTTGGRINYGYTF
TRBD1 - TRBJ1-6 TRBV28 TGTGCCAGCAGTTTATCCGGGACAGGGAATTCACCCCTCCACTTT CASSLSGTGNSPLHF
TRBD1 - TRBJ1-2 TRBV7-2 TGTGCCAGCAGCGGTGACAGGGGTAGGGGCTACACCTTC CASSGDRGRGYTF
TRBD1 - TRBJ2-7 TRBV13 TGTGCCAGCAGCAGGGGACAGGGCTCCTACGAGCAGTACTTC CASSRGQGSYEQYF
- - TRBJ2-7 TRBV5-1 TGCGCCAGCAGTTCCCTTGGAGGGACCCTGCTGAGGGAGCAGTACTTC CASSSLGGTLLREQYF
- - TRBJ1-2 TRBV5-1 TGCGCCAGCAGCTTGGGCGGGGACTATGGCTACACCTTC CASSLGGDYGYTF
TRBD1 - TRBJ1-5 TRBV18 TGTGCCAGCTCATCGGGACAGCATCAGCCCCAGCATTTT CASSSGQHQPQHF
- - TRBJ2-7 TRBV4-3 TGCGCCAGCAGCCAATATTACCAGAACGGGGACTACGAGCAGTACTTC CASSQYYQNGDYEQYF
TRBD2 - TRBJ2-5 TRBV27 TGTGCCAGCAGTATTGGGAGGCTCCCTAGCGGGTGGAGCCAAGAGACCCAGTACTTC CASSIGRLPSGWSQETQYF
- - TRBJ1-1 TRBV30 TGTGCCTGGAGGCAGGGCACTGAAGCTTTCTTT CAWRQGTEAFF
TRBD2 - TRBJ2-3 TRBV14 TGTGCCAGCAGCCAACTAGCGGGAGAGGGTACGCAGTATTTT CASSQLAGEGTQYF
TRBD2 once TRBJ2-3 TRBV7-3 TGTGCCAGCAGCTTAACGTTTGGCGGGAGATTAGATACGCAGTATTTT CASSLTFGGRLDTQYF
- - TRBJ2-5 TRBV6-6 TGTGCCAGCAGTTACGGTTTTAAGCTTCGGGAGACCCAGTACTTC CASSYGFKLRETQYF
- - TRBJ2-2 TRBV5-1 TGCGCCAGCACACCAGCGCCCACCGGGGAGCTGTTTTTT CASTPAPTGELFF
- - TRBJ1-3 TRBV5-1 TGCGCCAGCAGCTTGGAGAACAGCGGGAGAAACACCATATATTTT CASSLENSGRNTIYF
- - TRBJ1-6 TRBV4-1 TGCGCCAGCAGCCAACCTGGGGTGACAGCCTATAATTCACCCCTCCACTTT CASSQPGVTAYNSPLHF
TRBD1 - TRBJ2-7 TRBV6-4 TGTGCCAGCAGTGATTGCCGGGACAGGATGGGGTACGAGCAGTACTTC CASSDCRDRMGYEQYF
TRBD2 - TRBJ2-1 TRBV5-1 TGCGCCAGCAGCTTGGAACTAGCGGGAGTCCATAGAAAGAATGAGCAGTTCTTC CASSLELAGVHRKNEQFF
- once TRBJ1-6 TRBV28 TGTGCCAGCGCTAGTAATTCACCCCTCCACTTT CASASNSPLHF
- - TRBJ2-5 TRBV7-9 TGTGCCAGCAGCCTGGACAATTTGGCCCAGTACTTC CASSLDNLAQYF
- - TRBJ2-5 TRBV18 TGTGCCAGCTCACCCGGACTGCGGGAGACCCAGTACTTC CASSPGLRETQYF
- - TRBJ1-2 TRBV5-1 TGCGCCAGCAGCTTGGCGGGGGGGTATGGCTACACCTTC CASSLAGGYGYTF
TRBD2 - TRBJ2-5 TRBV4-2 TGTGCCAGCAGCCAAAGGCCGCGGGCTACTAGCGGGGGCACCAGAGAGACCCAGTACTTC CASSQRPRATSGGTRETQYF
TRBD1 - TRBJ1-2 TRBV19 TGTGCCAGTAGTATTCGAAGACAGGGGGTTCGAGGTGGCTACACCTTC CASSIRRQGVRGGYTF
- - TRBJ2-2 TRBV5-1 TGCGCCAGCAGGAGGCTTGGAGTGGCGGGGGCCCATTATCACACCGGGGAGCTGTTTTTT CASRRLGVAGAHYHTGELFF
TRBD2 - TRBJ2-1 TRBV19 TGTGCCAGTAGTATAGCAGCGGGGAAGCAGTTCTTC CASSIAAGKQFF
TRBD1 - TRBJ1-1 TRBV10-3 TGTGCCTCCAGCAGACAGGGGAATGAAGCTTTCTTT CASSRQGNEAFF
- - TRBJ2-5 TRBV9 TGTGCCAGCAGCGTAGCGGGGGGCGCAGAGACCCAGTACTTC CASSVAGGAETQYF
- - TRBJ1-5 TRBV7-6 TGTGCCAGCAGTCGAGGACGGGGAAATCAGCCCCAGCATTTT CASSRGRGNQPQHF
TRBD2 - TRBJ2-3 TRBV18 TGTGCCAGCACCCCGGCACTAGCGGACCTGGGGACAGATACGCAGTATTTT CASTPALADLGTDTQYF
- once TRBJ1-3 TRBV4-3 TGCGCCAGCAGCCGCATAAGGGGGTCGGTCTCTGGAAACACCATATATTTT CASSRIRGSVSGNTIYF